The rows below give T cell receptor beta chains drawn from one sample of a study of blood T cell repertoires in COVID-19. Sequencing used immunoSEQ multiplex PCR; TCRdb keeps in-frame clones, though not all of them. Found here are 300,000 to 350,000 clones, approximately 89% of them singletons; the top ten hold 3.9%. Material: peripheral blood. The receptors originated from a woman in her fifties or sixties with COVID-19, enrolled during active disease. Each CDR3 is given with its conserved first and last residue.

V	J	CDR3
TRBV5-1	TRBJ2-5	CASSLRGETQYF
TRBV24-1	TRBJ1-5	CATSDGRQGGNQPQHF
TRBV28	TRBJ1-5	CASSFGGVSNQPQHF
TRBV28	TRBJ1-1	CASSSYAQGARPEAFF
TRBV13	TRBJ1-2	CASSQVGIGYTF
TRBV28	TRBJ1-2	CASSTRTGIYGYTF
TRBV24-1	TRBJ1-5	CATQSGGAPNNQPQHF
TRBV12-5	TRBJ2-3	CASEAGDTQYF
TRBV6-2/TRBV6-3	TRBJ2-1	CASSSGSSYNEQFF
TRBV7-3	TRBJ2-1	CASSRTSGGDYNEQFF
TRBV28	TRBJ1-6	CASSLSRVGTGLNSPLHF
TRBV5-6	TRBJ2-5	CASSFPPGQRRETQYF
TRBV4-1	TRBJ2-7	CASSQDGRAPRNEQYF
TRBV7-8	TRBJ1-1	CASSKDRGWNTEAFF
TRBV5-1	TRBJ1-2	CASRKIEQGVYGYTF
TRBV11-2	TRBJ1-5	CASSTGLSQPQHF
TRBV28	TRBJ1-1	CASSLRDRVVRTEAFF
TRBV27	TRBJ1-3	CASSPGYSGNTIYF
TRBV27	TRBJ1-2	CASSLRRGAYGYTF
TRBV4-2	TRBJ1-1	CASSQADGTEAFF
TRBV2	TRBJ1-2	CASSRQGRDYGYTF
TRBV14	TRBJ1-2	CASSPDSYYGYTF
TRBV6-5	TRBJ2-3	CASSYSRGTDTQYF
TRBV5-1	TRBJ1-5	CASSLEGAGNQPQHF
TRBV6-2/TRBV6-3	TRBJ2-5	CASSSRPTETQYF
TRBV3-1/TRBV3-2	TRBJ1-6	CASSQDRGKSYNSPLHF
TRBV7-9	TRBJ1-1	CASSLLIRGSEAFF
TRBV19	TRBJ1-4	CASSIGRGPPTNEKLFF